This record concerns one T cell receptor (beta chain) sequence. This clone's antigen is unknown. Per-nucleotide qualities are absent, and no much larger clonotype sits a single base away. This specimen comes from a study of cytomegalovirus exposure and HLA in healthy donors (TCRdb year 2017). Background for the entire study: According to a later analysis, the 120 validation repertoires were produced on the same platform as the roughly 600 repertoires of the first cohort. The study was designed to test whether signatures of past pathogen exposure could be identified by cataloging public T cell receptors. A separate validation cohort of 100 to 150 different subjects was used in addition to the 666-subject first cohort. To predict cytomegalovirus infection status, the study brought together high-throughput TCR immunosequencing, statistical association of individual TCRs with disease status, and machine learning.

At the junction V is shortened by 0 bases and J by 5 bases; bases outside the gene matches: 7. The CDR3, cysteine through phenylalanine, is 16 amino acids long. Of all the DNA, just the CDR3 is kept, 48 bases in frame from base 1. Based on the germline V gene, the CDR1 and CDR2 sequences are MGHRA and YSYEKL. The library was built by means of the immunoSEQ multiplex PCR assay. Per the authors' processing: To diagnose cytomegalovirus status from the catalog of TCR beta chain sequences, a statistical classification framework was built. The table comes from immuneACCESS by way of TCRdb, which keeps in-frame sequences with V and J called. Part of the clones is missing from these tables; in studies checked, under half for an unresolved V gene and the rest for unknown reasons. The DNA was the basis for D and trimming; V, J and clone size are from that table. In all, the sample holds 250,000 to 300,000 clones, and 90% of those were seen once. The ten biggest clones cover under 0.4% of the sample.

General findings and caveats noted by the study authors: Three of the identified cytomegalovirus-associated TCR beta chains were confirmed in vitro to be specific for cytomegalovirus antigens. In both the original and validation cohorts, the classifier was reported to diagnose cytomegalovirus status with high specificity and sensitivity. Most TCR sequences were observed very rarely across donors, whereas some public TCRs were present in many individuals. In a later analysis, TCRs clustered in the first cohort were found to also tend to co-occur in the roughly 120 validation repertoires, with 90% to 95% of cluster scores above 0. The validation cohort had no HLA typing available for a later analysis, so co-occurrence within that cohort was assessed over all 130 or so repertoires. The authors suggested that the approach could potentially be generalized to other disease states and immunological phenotypes. The study listed 150 to 200 TCR beta chains as associated with cytomegalovirus.

Separate from the roughly 650-subject first cohort, the validation cohort of 95 to 150 subjects was the group to which the donors belonged. The sequence was collected from a woman between 18 and 30 years old in good health and CMV-seronegative. Sequencing used PBMCs. The chain employs TRBV4-1 and TRBJ2-5, with 9 central nucleotides matching TRBD2. The CDR3 region: CASSQEWPLAGETQYF. The DNA sequence is as follows: TGCGCCAGCAGCCAAGAATGGCCCCTAGCGGGGGAGACCCAGTACTTC.